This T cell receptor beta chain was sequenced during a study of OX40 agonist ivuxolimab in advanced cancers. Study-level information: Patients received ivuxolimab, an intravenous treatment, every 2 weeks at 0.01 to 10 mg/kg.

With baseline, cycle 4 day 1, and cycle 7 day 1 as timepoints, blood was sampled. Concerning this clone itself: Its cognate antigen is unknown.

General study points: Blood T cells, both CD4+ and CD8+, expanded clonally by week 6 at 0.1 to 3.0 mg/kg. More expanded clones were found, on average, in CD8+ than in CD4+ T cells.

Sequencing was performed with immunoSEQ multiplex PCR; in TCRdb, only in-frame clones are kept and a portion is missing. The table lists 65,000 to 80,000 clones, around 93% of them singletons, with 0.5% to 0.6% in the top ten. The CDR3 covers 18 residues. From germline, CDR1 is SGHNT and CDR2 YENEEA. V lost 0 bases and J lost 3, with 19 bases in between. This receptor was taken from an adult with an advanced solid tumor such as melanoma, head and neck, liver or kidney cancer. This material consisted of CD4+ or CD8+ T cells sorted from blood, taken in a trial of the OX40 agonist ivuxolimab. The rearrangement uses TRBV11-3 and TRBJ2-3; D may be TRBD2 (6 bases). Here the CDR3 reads CASSLEHSGHSGTDTQYF. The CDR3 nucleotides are TGTGCCAGCAGCTTAGAACACAGCGGGCACAGTGGTACAGATACGCAGTATTTT.